These 5 T cell receptor beta chains came from one sample sequenced in a study of T cell repertoires in aging, cancer and after chemotherapy. Rearranged V-D-J TRB sequences were amplified with a mixed TRB-A/B primer pool. In TCRdb, the multiplex PCR reads were re-called with MiXCR into one record per CDR3 protein. This sample has some 19,000 distinct CDR3 sequences; 30% to 45% occur once, and the top ten carry approximately 17%. TCR beta rearrangements were amplified from peripheral blood genomic DNA. Specimen: blood. Receptors originate from a human donor with a solid tumor.

V is TRBV13 and J is TRBJ2-5; D is uncertain. Trimming shortened V by 8 bases and J by 0 bases, and 10 bases separated the two germline ends. Germline CDR1 reads PRHDT; CDR2 reads FYEKMQ (reference sequence). This CDR3 comprises 13 residues. The CDR3 here is CASGNIHQETQYF. The CDR3 DNA reads TGTGCCAGCGGGAACATCCACCAAGAGACCCAGTACTTC.

V gene TRBV6-1 combines with J gene TRBJ1-5; no definite D call. This CDR3 contains 16 residues. Trimming removed 9 bases at V and 0 bases at J, with 18 bases between. Germline V gene data show CDR1 as MNHNS and CDR2 as SASEGT. The CDR3 region is CARPIKSTDSNQPQHF. In nucleotides, the CDR3 is TGTGCCAGGCCCATTAAATCCACGGATAGCAATCAGCCCCAGCATTTT.

This clonotype was picked up one time. With a much larger clone just one base away, this may be a read error. The J gene is TRBJ2-3, the V gene TRBV10-3; D is perhaps TRBD2 (6 bases). The germline V gene has CDR1 ENHRY and CDR2 SYGVKD. The CDR3 totals 15 residues. Written as DNA, the CDR3 is TGTGCCAGCAGTAAAAGGAGGGCAGGCCTTAATACGCAGTATTTT. Its protein product is CASSKRRAGLNTQYF.

A remark on this clonotype: Relative to the germline gene, one junction end is altered; a read error may explain this. CDR3 in amino acids: CASVPSGIGNEQFF. CDR3 in DNA: TGCGCGTCGGTCCCCAGCGGGATTGGTAATGAGCAGTTCTTC. This rearrangement joins TRBV6-6 to TRBJ2-1; 7 nucleotides line up with TRBD2. The germline V gene has CDR1 MNHNY and CDR2 SVGAGI (reference sequence). There are 14 residues in the CDR3.

This clonotype is medium-sized within its sample. This rearrangement joins TRBV11-1 to TRBJ2-4, with D perhaps TRBD1 (6 bases). Trimming left V 6 bases short and J 8 bases short, with 14 bases between. Germline V gene sequence: CDR1 SGHAT, CDR2 FQDESV (reference sequence). The CDR3 runs 13 residues. The CDR3 nucleotides read TGTGCCAGCAGTCGACTACAGGGATACATTCAGTACTTC. It specifies CASSRLQGYIQYF.